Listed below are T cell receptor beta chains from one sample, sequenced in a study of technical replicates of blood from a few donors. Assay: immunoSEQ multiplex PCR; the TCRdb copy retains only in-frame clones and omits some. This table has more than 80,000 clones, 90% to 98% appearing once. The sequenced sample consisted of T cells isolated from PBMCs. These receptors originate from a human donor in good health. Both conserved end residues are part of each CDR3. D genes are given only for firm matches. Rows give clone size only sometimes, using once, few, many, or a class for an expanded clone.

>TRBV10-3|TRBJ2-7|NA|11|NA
CAILSGGQQYF
TGTGCCATCCTTTCTGGCGGCCAGCAGTACTTC
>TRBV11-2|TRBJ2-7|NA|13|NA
CASSHSISSEQYF
TGTGCCAGCAGCCACAGTATCTCCAGCGAGCAGTACTTC
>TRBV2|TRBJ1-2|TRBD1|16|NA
CASPFRGQGELSGYTF
TGTGCCAGCCCCTTCCGGGGGCAGGGGGAATTAAGTGGCTACACCTTC
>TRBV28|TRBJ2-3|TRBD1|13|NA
CASSSDRADTQYF
TGTGCCAGCAGTTCGGACAGGGCAGATACGCAGTATTTT
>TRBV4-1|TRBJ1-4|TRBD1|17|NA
CASSRVTPGQRNEKLFF
TGCGCCAGCAGCCGAGTGACTCCGGGACAGCGGAATGAAAAACTGTTTTTT
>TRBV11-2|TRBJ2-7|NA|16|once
CASSLGLDLPSYEQYF
TGTGCCAGCAGCTTGGGACTCGATTTGCCTAGCTACGAGCAGTACTTC
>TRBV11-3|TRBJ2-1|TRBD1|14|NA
CASSSGTGRYEQFF
TGTGCCAGCAGCTCCGGGACAGGGAGGTATGAGCAGTTCTTC
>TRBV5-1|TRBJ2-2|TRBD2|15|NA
CASSFSLAGERELFF
TGCGCCAGCAGCTTCAGCCTAGCGGGAGAGCGGGAGCTGTTTTTT
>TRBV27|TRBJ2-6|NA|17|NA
CASSLSAGLAGANVLTF
TGTGCCAGCAGTTTATCGGCAGGGCTCGCTGGGGCCAACGTCCTGACTTTC
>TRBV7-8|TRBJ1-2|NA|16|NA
CASSGGSTGSNYGYTF
TGTGCCAGCAGCGGGGGATCGACAGGCTCCAATTATGGCTACACCTTC
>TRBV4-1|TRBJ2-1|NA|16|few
CASSQLLLERPGEQFF
TGCGCCAGCAGCCAATTGTTATTAGAGCGCCCTGGGGAGCAGTTCTTC
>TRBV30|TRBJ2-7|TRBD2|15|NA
CAWSVGTSGIYEQYF
TGTGCCTGGAGTGTCGGGACTAGCGGCATCTACGAGCAGTACTTC
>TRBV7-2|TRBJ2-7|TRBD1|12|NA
CASSLTGTEQYF
TGTGCCAGCAGCCTGACAGGGACCGAGCAGTACTTC
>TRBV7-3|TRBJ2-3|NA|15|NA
CASSLQGREGSTQYF
TGTGCCAGCAGCTTACAGGGGAGAGAGGGTAGCACGCAGTATTTT
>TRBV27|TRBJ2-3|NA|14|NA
CASSPLGPTDTQYF
TGTGCCAGCAGTCCCCTCGGTCCAACAGATACGCAGTATTTT
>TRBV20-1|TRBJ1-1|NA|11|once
CSARDGRQEFF
TGCAGTGCTAGAGATGGTAGACAGGAGTTCTTT
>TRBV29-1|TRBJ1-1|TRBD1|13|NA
CSGKGQEITEAFF
TGCAGCGGGAAAGGACAGGAGATCACTGAAGCTTTCTTT
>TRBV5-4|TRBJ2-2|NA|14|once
CASSTGSYTGELFF
TGTGCCAGCAGCACCGGGTCCTACACCGGGGAGCTGTTTTTT
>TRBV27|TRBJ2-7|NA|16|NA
CASSWKLAQSSYEQYF
TGTGCCAGCAGTTGGAAACTAGCTCAGAGCTCCTACGAGCAGTACTTC
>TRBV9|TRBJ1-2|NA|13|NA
CASSVQGNYGYTF
TGTGCCAGCAGCGTACAGGGAAACTATGGCTACACCTTC
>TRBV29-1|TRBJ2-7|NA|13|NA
CSVQSTGYYEQYF
TGCAGCGTTCAGTCGACAGGATACTACGAGCAGTACTTC
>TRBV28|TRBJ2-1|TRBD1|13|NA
CASGTGHYNEQFF
TGTGCCAGCGGGACAGGGCACTACAATGAGCAGTTCTTC
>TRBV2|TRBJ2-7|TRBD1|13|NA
CASGVYRGYEQYF
TGTGCCAGCGGAGTATACAGGGGTTACGAGCAGTACTTC